This T cell receptor (beta chain) was captured by sequencing in a study of STAT5B mutations in CD4+ large granular lymphocyte leukemia. This clone was detected only a few times. Clones were sequenced by immunoSEQ multiplex PCR, and TCRdb holds only the in-frame ones, with some missing. The repertoire has 28,000 or so clones, 60% to 85% of them found once; the top ten carry more than 1%. Germline V gene data show CDR1 as SGHTA and CDR2 as FQGTGA. V shed 5 bases and J 0 bases; nucleotides not matched to a gene: 8. This CDR3 is built from 16 residues. Sequencing input: CD4+ T cells from blood buffy coats. The sequence came from a human donor in good health. The chain joins TRBV7-3 to TRBJ2-3; 7 nucleotides agree with TRBD2. CDR3: CASSLWGSGSTDTQYF. DNA of the CDR3: TGTGCCAGCAGCCTCTGGGGTAGCGGGAGCACAGATACGCAGTATTTT.